Listed below are T cell receptor beta chains from one sample, sequenced in a study of shared clonotypes between healthy human individuals. Measured with immunoSEQ multiplex PCR; TCRdb has only the in-frame clones, and not every one. The sample has some 2.4 million clones, approximately 94% seen once. The sample comprised naive CD4+ T cells from PBMCs. These receptors came from a man aged 18 to 29 in good health. Some clones in this sample may be carry-over from other donors' samples. CDR3s include the opening cysteine and the closing phenylalanine or tryptophan. The D gene is left open where the match is weak. The size entry is marked missing in some rows and otherwise reads once, few, many or a size class.

abundance,v_gene,j_gene,d_gene,CDR3aa,CDR3nt
NA,TRBV5-1,TRBJ2-7,TRBD1,CASSPGQLSYEQYF,TGCGCCAGCAGCCCGGGACAGCTTTCCTACGAGCAGTACTTC
NA,TRBV6-5,TRBJ2-3,NA,CAIWRQGGDTQYF,TGTGCCATTTGGCGGCAGGGAGGCGATACGCAGTATTTT
NA,TRBV9,TRBJ2-5,NA,CASSVGLRDSKQETQYF,TGTGCCAGCAGCGTAGGTCTTCGAGACAGCAAACAAGAGACCCAGTACTTC
NA,TRBV15,TRBJ2-1,TRBD1,CATSRRGRTYNEQFF,TGTGCCACCAGCAGAAGGGGGCGGACCTACAATGAGCAGTTCTTC
once,TRBV5-4,TRBJ1-1,NA,CASSPAQGGITEAFF,TGTGCCAGCAGCCCAGCGCAGGGCGGGATCACTGAAGCTTTCTTT
NA,TRBV15,TRBJ2-7,NA,CATSRDRRRTYEQYF,TGTGCCACCAGCAGAGACCGTAGGCGCACCTACGAGCAGTACTTC
once,TRBV5-1,TRBJ2-3,NA,CASSRGASTDTQYF,TGCGCCAGCAGTCGGGGCGCTAGCACAGATACGCAGTATTTT
NA,TRBV5-1,TRBJ2-5,NA,CASSSDGKETQYF,TGCGCCAGCAGCTCGGACGGGAAAGAGACCCAGTACTTC
NA,TRBV7-3,TRBJ2-1,NA,CASSLQVGDEQFF,TGTGCCAGCAGCTTGCAGGTAGGCGATGAGCAGTTCTTC
NA,TRBV6-1,TRBJ2-7,NA,CASSVDYEQYF,TGTGCCAGCAGTGTTGACTACGAGCAGTACTTC
NA,TRBV11-2,TRBJ2-7,NA,CASSLVRGGSYEQYF,TGTGCCAGCAGCTTAGTCAGAGGGGGATCTTACGAGCAGTACTTC
NA,TRBV6-5,TRBJ2-5,NA,CASSYNPGVETQYF,TGTGCCAGCAGTTATAACCCCGGTGTAGAGACCCAGTACTTC
NA,TRBV19,TRBJ1-2,NA,CASSITGLGYTF,TGTGCCAGTAGTATAACGGGCCTTGGCTACACCTTC
NA,TRBV12-1,TRBJ2-7,NA,CASSTRTTNENYEQYF,TGTGCCAGCAGCACTCGGACGACTAACGAGAACTACGAGCAGTACTTC
NA,TRBV7-2,TRBJ2-5,TRBD2,CASSLAGGVPISTQYF,TGTGCCAGCAGCTTAGCCGGGGGGGTTCCGATCTCTACCCAGTACTTC
NA,TRBV7-2,TRBJ2-3,TRBD2,CASSFRGRGADTQYF,TGTGCCAGCAGCTTTCGCGGGAGGGGGGCAGATACGCAGTATTTT
once,TRBV18,TRBJ1-2,NA,CASSPPTGRASGYTF,TGTGCCAGCTCACCACCGACAGGACGAGCTTCTGGCTACACCTTC
few,TRBV5-1,TRBJ2-3,NA,CASSLEGSDTQYF,TGCGCCAGCAGCTTGGAAGGGTCAGATACGCAGTATTTT